This T cell receptor (beta chain) was captured in a study of blood T cell repertoires in COVID-19. The CDR3 spans 16 residues. Germline assignment: CDR1 MNHNS and CDR2 SASEGT. V shed 4 bases and J 5 bases; nucleotides not matched to a gene: 11. Original processing methods: Using reference gene primer amplification, nucleated cell counts were estimated. Using immunoSEQ multiplex PCR, the repertoire was profiled, and TCRdb retains in-frame clones only, with some absent. Clone size and the V and J calls come from that table; the DNA yielded D and trimming. The top ten hold around 12% of the sample, which has about 190,000 clones, approximately 79% seen once.

The gene calls are TRBV6-1 and TRBJ1-5, with TRBD1 identical over 7 bases. The sample taken for sequencing was peripheral blood. This clonotype was obtained from a woman aged 50 to 60 with acute or convalescent COVID-19. CDR3 protein: CASSVRQGIPHQPQHF. Written as DNA, the CDR3 is TGTGCCAGCAGTGTACGACAGGGAATCCCGCATCAGCCCCAGCATTTT.